This T cell receptor beta chain came from a study of T cells in Graves' hyperthyroidism and ophthalmopathy. This clonotype was counted at least ten times. Trimming left V 2 bases short and J 1 base short, with 12 bases between. Germline CDR1 and CDR2: SEHNR and FQNEAQ (reference sequence). This CDR3 has 15 residues. Amplified TCR beta CDR3 regions derived from RNA transcripts. HTBI primers drove first-round RT-PCR of the TCR CDR3. Via MiXCR, TCRdb re-called the multiplex PCR reads, giving one row per CDR3 protein. The top ten hold roughly 19% of the sample, which has roughly 500,000 distinct CDR3 sequences, around 45% seen once.

This receptor was identified in an adult woman with Graves' disease, either hyperthyroidism or ophthalmopathy (not recorded which). Sequencing used peripheral blood or thyroid tissue (not recorded which). The chain carries TRBV7-9 and TRBJ2-7; D is undetermined. CDR3 coding DNA: TGTGCCAGCAGCTTATATGTGCTGACATCCTACGAGCAGTACTTC. It is translated as CASSLYVLTSYEQYF.